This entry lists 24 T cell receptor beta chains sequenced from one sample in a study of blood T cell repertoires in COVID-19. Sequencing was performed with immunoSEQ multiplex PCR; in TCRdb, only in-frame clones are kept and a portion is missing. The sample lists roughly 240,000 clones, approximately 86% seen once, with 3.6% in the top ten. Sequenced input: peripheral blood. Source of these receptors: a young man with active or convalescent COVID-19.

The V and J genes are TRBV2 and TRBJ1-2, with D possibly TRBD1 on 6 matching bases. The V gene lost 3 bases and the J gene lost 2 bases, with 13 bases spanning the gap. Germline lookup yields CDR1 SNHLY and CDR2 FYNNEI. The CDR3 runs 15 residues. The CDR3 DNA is TGTGCCAGCAGTGATTACGCAACAGGGAACTATGGCTACACCTTC. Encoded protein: CASSDYATGNYGYTF. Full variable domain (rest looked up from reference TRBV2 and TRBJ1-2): EPEVTQTPSHQVTQMGQEVILRCVPISNHLYFYWYRQILGQKVEFLVSFYNNEISEKSEIFDDQFSVERPDGSNFTLKIRSTKLEDSAMYFCASSDYATGNYGYTFGSGTRLTVV.

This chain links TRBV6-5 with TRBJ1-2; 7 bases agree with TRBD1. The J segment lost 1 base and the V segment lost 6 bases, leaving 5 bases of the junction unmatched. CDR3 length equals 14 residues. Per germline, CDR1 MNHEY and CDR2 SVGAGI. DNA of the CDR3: TGTGCCAGCAGGTCCACAGGGGTTAACTATGGCTACACCTTC. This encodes CASRSTGVNYGYTF.

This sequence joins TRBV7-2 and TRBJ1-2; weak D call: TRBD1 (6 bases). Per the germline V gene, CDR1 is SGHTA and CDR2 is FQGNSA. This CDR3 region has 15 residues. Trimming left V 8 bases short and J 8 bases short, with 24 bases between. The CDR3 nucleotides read TGTGCCAGCTCTGCTCCCGGGACACGGGCAAGGGGCTACACCTTC. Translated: CASSAPGTRARGYTF.

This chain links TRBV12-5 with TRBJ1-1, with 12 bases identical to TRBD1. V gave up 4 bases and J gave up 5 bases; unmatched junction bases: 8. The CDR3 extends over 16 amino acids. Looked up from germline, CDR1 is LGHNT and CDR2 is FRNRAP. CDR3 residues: CASGWDRGQRITEAFF. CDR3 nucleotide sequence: TGTGCTAGTGGTTGGGACAGGGGGCAGAGGATAACTGAAGCTTTCTTT.

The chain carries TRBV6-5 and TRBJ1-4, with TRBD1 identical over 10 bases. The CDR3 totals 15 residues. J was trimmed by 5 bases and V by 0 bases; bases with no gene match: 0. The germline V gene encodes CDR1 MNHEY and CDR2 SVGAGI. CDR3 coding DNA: TGTGCCAGCAGTTACTCGGACAGGGGGAATGAAAAACTGTTTTTT. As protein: CASSYSDRGNEKLFF.

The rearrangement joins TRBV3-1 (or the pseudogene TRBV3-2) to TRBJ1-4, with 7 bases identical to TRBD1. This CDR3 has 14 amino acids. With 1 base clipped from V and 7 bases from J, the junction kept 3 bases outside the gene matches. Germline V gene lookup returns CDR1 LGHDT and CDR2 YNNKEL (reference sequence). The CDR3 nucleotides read TGTGCCAGCAGCCAAGGTACAGGGGTTGAAAAACTGTTTTTT. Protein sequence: CASSQGTGVEKLFF.

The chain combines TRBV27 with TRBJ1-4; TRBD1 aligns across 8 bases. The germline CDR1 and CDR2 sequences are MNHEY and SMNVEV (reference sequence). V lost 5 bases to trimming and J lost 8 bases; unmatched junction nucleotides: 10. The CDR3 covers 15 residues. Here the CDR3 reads CASSNQGARREKLFF. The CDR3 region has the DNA TGTGCCAGCAGTAATCAGGGGGCGCGTAGGGAAAAACTGTTTTTT.

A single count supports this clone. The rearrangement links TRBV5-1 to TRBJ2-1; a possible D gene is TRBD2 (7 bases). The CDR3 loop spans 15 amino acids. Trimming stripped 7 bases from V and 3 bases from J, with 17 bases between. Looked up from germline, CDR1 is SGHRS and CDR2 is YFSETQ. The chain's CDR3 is CASWGGPDGYNEQFF. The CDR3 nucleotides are TGCGCCAGCTGGGGGGGCCCTGATGGCTACAATGAGCAGTTCTTC.

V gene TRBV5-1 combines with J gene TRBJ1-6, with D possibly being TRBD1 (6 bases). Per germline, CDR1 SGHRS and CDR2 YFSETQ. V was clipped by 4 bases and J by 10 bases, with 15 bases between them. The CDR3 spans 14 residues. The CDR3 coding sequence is TGCGCCAGCAGCCCCCGGGGGGGGCGATCACCCCTCCACTTT. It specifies CASSPRGGRSPLHF.

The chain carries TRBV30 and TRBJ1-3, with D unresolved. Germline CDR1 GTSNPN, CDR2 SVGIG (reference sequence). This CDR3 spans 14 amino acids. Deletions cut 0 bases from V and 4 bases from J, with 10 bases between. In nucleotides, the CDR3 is TGTGCCTGGAGTGTAAATAGTCTGGGAAACACCATATATTTT. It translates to CAWSVNSLGNTIYF.

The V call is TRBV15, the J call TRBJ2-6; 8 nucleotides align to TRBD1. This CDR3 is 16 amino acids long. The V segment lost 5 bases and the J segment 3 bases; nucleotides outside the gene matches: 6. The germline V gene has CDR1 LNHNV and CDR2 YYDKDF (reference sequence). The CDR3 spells CATSLRDRGGANVLTF. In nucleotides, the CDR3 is TGTGCCACCAGCTTACGAGACAGGGGTGGGGCCAACGTCCTGACTTTC. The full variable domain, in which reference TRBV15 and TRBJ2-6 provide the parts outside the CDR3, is DAMVIQNPRYQVTQFGKPVTLSCSQTLNHNVMYWYQQKSSQAPKLLFHYYDKDFNNEADTPDNFQSRRPNTSFCFLDIRSPGLGDTAMYLCATSLRDRGGANVLTFGAGSRLTVL.

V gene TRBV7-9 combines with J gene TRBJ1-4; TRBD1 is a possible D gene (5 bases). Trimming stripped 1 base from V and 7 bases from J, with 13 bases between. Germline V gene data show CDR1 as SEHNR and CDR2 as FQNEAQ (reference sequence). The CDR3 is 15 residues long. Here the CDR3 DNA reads TGTGCCAGCAGCTTAGACGGTCCCGGGGGTGAAAAACTGTTTTTT. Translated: CASSLDGPGGEKLFF.

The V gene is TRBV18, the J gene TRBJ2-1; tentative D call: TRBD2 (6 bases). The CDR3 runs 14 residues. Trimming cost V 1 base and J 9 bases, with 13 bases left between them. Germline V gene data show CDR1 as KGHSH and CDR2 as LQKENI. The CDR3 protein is CASSPLLQGGEQFF. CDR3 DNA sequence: TGTGCCAGCTCACCACTACTTCAGGGAGGTGAGCAGTTCTTC.

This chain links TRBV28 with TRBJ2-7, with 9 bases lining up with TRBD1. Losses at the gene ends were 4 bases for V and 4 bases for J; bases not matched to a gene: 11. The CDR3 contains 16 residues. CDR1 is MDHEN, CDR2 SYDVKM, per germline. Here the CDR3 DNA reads TGTGCCAGCAGTTCCCCACGAGACAGGGGGTCGTACGAGCAGTACTTC. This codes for CASSSPRDRGSYEQYF.

The DNA for the CDR3 is TGTGCCAGCAGTGAATCCGTGGGAAGGGGGAGCGTTACTGAAGCTTTCTTT. This sequence encodes CASSESVGRGSVTEAFF. The rearrangement uses TRBV25-1 and TRBJ1-1; TRBD1 might be the D (6 bases). CDR3 length: 17 amino acids. The germline V gene has CDR1 MGHDK and CDR2 SYGVNS. V lost 1 base to trimming and J lost 5 bases, with 20 bases between them.

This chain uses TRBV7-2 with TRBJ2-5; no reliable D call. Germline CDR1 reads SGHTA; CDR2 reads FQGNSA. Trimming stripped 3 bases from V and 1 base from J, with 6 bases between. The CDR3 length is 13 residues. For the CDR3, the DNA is TGTGCCAGCAGCTTGCGGATCCAAGAGACCCAGTACTTC. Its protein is CASSLRIQETQYF.

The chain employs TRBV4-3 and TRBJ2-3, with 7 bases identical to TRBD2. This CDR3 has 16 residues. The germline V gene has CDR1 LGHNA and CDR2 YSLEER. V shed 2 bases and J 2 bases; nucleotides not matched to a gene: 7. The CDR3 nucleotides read TGCGCCAGCAGCCAAAGCCCTAGCGGATTCACAGATACGCAGTATTTT. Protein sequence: CASSQSPSGFTDTQYF.

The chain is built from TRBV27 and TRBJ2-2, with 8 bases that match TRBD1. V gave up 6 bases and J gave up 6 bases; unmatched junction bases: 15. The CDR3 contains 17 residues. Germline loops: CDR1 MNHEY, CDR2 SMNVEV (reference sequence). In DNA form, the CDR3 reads TGTGCCAGCAGCGTTCTTCTCGGACAGGGAATTTCCGGGGAGCTGTTTTTT. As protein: CASSVLLGQGISGELFF.

CDR3 nucleotides: TGTGCCAGCGACAGGGGGCTCGGTCAGCCCCAGCATTTT. Protein product: CASDRGLGQPQHF. This chain uses TRBV19 with TRBJ1-5; 10 bases fit TRBD1. J was trimmed by 6 bases and V by 9 bases; bases with no gene match: 5. CDR1 is LNHDA and CDR2 is SQIVND in the germline V gene (reference sequence). This CDR3 region has 13 residues.

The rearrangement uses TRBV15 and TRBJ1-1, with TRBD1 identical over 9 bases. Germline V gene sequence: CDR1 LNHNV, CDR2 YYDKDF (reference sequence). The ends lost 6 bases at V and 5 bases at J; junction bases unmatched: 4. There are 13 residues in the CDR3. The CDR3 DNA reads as TGTGCCACCAGGGGACAGGGAGGTACTGAAGCTTTCTTT. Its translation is CATRGQGGTEAFF.

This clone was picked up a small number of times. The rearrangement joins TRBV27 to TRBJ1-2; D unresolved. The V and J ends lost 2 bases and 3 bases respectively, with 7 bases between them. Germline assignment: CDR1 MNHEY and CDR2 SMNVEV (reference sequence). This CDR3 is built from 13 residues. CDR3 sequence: CASSLGTDYGYTF. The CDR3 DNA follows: TGTGCCAGCAGTTTAGGAACAGACTATGGCTACACCTTC.

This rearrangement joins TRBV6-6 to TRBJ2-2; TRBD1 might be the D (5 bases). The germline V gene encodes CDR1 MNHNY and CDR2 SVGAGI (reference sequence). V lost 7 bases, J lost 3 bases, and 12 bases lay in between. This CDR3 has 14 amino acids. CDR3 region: CASKTGFDTGELFF. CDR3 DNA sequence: TGTGCCAGCAAAACAGGTTTTGACACCGGGGAGCTGTTTTTT.

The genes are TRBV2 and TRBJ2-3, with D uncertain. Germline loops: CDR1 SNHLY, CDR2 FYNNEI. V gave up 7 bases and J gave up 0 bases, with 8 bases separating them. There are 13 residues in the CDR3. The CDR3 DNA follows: TGTGCCAGCACCGGCGGTAGCACAGATACGCAGTATTTT. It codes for CASTGGSTDTQYF.

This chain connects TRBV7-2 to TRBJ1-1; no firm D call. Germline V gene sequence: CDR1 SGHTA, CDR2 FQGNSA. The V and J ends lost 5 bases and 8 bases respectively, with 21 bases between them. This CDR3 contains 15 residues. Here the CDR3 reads CASSEQPAEDKEAFF. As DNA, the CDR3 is TGTGCCAGCAGCGAACAACCCGCCGAAGACAAGGAAGCTTTCTTT.